This T cell receptor (beta chain) was sequenced during a study of blood T cell repertoires in COVID-19. Some clones are missing from TCRdb's copy, which holds only in-frame ones; the method was immunoSEQ multiplex PCR. The sample shows tens of thousands of clones, roughly four fifths of them seen only once. Germline assignment: CDR1 LGHDT and CDR2 YNNKEL (reference sequence). The CDR3 extends over 13 amino acids. Trimming cost V 4 bases and J 0 bases, with 7 bases left between them. J is TRBJ2-7 and V is TRBV3-1 (or the pseudogene TRBV3-2), with D perhaps TRBD2 (5 bases). Material for sequencing was peripheral blood. The source is a human donor in a cohort sampled during active COVID-19. The chain's CDR3 is CASSRTDSYEQYF. CDR3 in DNA: TGTGCCAGCAGCCGGACTGACTCCTACGAGCAGTACTTC.